This T cell receptor beta chain was recovered during a study of spatial heterogeneity in lung cancer. Regarding the study as a whole: The study found that expanded intratumoral alpha and beta TCR counts tracked tumor mutation counts.

Trimming shortened V by 5 bases and J by 2 bases, and 9 bases separated the two germline ends. Per the germline V gene, CDR1 is SGHTA and CDR2 is FQGTGA. This CDR3 contains 13 residues. This clonotype has at least ten counts. No antigen is known for it. As to time point: sample taken at primary tumor resection. The study tagged each TCR cDNA molecule with a unique molecular identifier. A single record per CDR3 protein comes from TCRdb applying MiXCR to the 5' RACE reads. The repertoire has tens of thousands of distinct CDR3 sequences, 5% to 7% of them found once; the top ten carry 9% to 12%. This sequence originates from a male donor with early-stage non-small cell lung cancer. Sequenced material: lung tumor tissue, taken at surgery. This chain connects TRBV7-3 to TRBJ2-5; D is unclear. CDR3 nucleotide sequence: TGTGCCAGCAGCCCTCGGCCGCAAGAGACCCAGTACTTC. This codes for CASSPRPQETQYF.